This TCR beta chain was sequenced in a study of cytomegalovirus exposure and HLA in healthy donors (dated by TCRdb to about 2017). With respect to the entire study: In an earlier analysis of several hundred of the donors, approximately 260 Gb of sequence data and 100 million or so unique TCR beta sequences from roughly 180 million T cells were reported. Every repertoire in the discovery cohort had been generated on one and the same sequencing platform. To decide whether each TCR beta V gene segment behaved as functional or pseudogenic, an earlier analysis of fewer than 750 of the donors relied on high-throughput TCR beta sequencing. A later analysis re-analyzed previously published TCR beta repertoires from roughly 690 donors and added high-resolution HLA genotyping to study TCR occurrence patterns. Genome-wide SNP genotypes for about 60% of the roughly 700 donors were used in a later genetic analysis, which treated that subset as a discovery cohort. The study combined high-throughput TCR immunosequencing, statistical association of individual TCRs with disease status, and machine learning to predict cytomegalovirus infection status. Typing coverage varied by locus: about 620-630 donors for A, B, C, DRB1 and DQB1; roughly 560 for DQA1; more than 600 for DPA1; 450 to 480 for DPB1. The T cell repertoires of about 700 subjects were profiled by immunosequencing and related to cytomegalovirus serostatus. An early release covering around 630 HLA-typed donors comprised about 320 gigabases of sequencing data and roughly 85 million unique TCR sequences. The study was designed to test whether signatures of past pathogen exposure could be identified by cataloging public T cell receptors. HLA typing included class I and class II loci at four-digit resolution. Because of strong linkage in the cohort, roughly five DR-DQ haplotypes were treated as single units for association and clustering. A separate validation cohort of over a hundred different subjects was used in addition to the roughly 700-subject first cohort. On average, 235,054 unique TCR beta nucleotide sequences were sequenced per donor among several hundred genotyped donors of the cohort, with 15% to 20% of those sequences being non-productive. The later analysis used no new phenotypic data to find candidate immune exposures, relying instead on TCR beta sequences and their occurrence across donors. The genetic ancestry cluster associated with self-reported Caucasian donors included around four fifths of the roughly 410 genotyped donors. Donor age, sex, ethnicity and CMV serostatus were compiled together with the repertoire data.

Results the study describes overall, beyond this receptor: In this cohort, only TCR beta chains were sequenced, and detectable features were limited by the absence of alpha or paired-chain data. A later analysis found that TCR association rates varied across HLA loci, with DRB1 alleles showing the most associated TCRs and HLA-C alleles the fewest. In a later genetic analysis, fewer N-insertions in productive TCRs were reported among donors in an Asian-associated ancestry cluster than the roughly 710-donor mean. The earlier analysis of 450 to 700 of the donors excluded around 17 rarely observed V segments, including chromosome 9 orphons, because counts were too low. According to a later analysis, parvovirus B19, influenza, CMV and Epstein-Barr virus appeared linked to several top co-occurrence clusters. When HLA alleles, especially DR and DQ, strongly co-occurred, attributing TCR associations to individual alleles was difficult. In a later analysis, HLA-associated TCR beta chains were found to be more clonally expanded and to have lower generation probabilities than equally common non-associated chains. In an earlier analysis of some 500 of the donors, most TCR beta V segments appeared in productive rearrangements about 90% or about 30% of the time, broadly matching IMGT annotations. Across donors, most TCR sequences were observed very rarely, whereas some public TCRs were present in many individuals. Most CMV-associated TCR beta chains appeared to be HLA-restricted in a later analysis, and the HLA associations seemed to be driven largely by CMV exposure. The study listed 150 to 200 TCR beta chains as associated with cytomegalovirus. In a later genetic analysis, a missense DCLRE1C variant was associated with V-gene and J-gene trimming of TCR beta chains, and the association was replicated in an independent cohort. Linkage disequilibrium might explain the correlated functional status among segregating V segments, but an unknown experimental factor could not be excluded. A further reported finding was that TCR beta sequences accurately predicted the HLA-A and HLA-B alleles for most subjects in the first cohort. The classifier was reported to diagnose cytomegalovirus status with high specificity and sensitivity in both the original cohort and the validation cohort. HLA typing was unavailable for some donors at each locus, so association tests used only the typed subset. Three of the identified cytomegalovirus-associated TCR beta chains were confirmed in vitro to be specific for cytomegalovirus antigens. A cluster of highly shared sequence variants was judged likely to be a technical artifact of the sequencing pipeline. Specific HLA alleles were associated with roughly 16,000 TCR beta sequences at a false discovery rate of 0.05 in a later analysis. The presence/absence analyses assumed that sequencing depth was roughly uniform across donors, and that assumption may not be true. The only immune exposure information available for the cohort was CMV serostatus. The authors suggested that the approach could potentially be generalized to other disease states and immunological phenotypes.

Library preparation was by the immunoSEQ multiplex PCR assay. The multiplex PCR relied on a mix of 60 forward primers for TCR Vbeta segments and 13 reverse primers for TCR Jbeta segments. The CDR3 region of rearranged TCR beta genes was amplified from genomic DNA by a multiplex PCR assay. Amplified TCR beta libraries were sequenced as 87-base-pair reads on the Illumina HiSeq System. The published analysis was carried out like this. Across the 500 to 850 repertoires, a later analysis counted 80 million or so unique TCR beta chains, 9 million to 14 million of which were shared by at least two donors. To remove PCR and sequencing errors, raw reads were error-corrected and collapsed into unique sequences using a nearest-neighbor algorithm that merged closely related sequences. Alignment of CDR3 sequences to IMGT reference sequences was used to assign V, D and J gene segments. For a sequence to be retained, at least a six-nucleotide match to both a V gene segment and a J gene segment was required. Rearrangements were classified as productive when the CDR3 lacked stop codons and remained in frame with V and J, and all other rearrangements were classified as non-productive. Following IMGT convention, CDR3 was defined as the stretch from the second conserved V-encoded cysteine up to the conserved J-encoded phenylalanine. In an earlier analysis of more than 550 of the donors, sequences lacking an unambiguous match to a single V gene segment were excluded. In an earlier analysis of approximately 500 of the donors, a V segment was called functional when productive rearrangements were above 56.7%, and segregating when the standard deviation between donors exceeded 5%. A statistical classification framework was developed to diagnose cytomegalovirus status using the catalog of TCR beta chain sequences. A later analysis assigned V and J genes by comparing TCR nucleotide sequences with IMGT/GENE-DB human TR gene sequences. A later analysis assigned CDR3 sequences and most-parsimonious VDJ recombination scenarios with the TCRdist pipeline. A later analysis defined each TCR beta chain by its CDR3 amino acid sequence plus V-gene family, and excluded reads lacking a unique V-gene family. In a later analysis, several hundred highly shared, low-generation-probability nucleotide sequences were removed to address suspected cross-contamination and a sequencing artifact. A later analysis calculated a clonal expansion index for each public chain from normalized within-repertoire ranks of inferred template counts. Generation probabilities in a later analysis came from a VDJ recombination model fitted to out-of-frame rearrangements, and those results were checked against IGoR. In a later analysis, hypergeometric tests were used to score TCR-TCR, TCR-HLA and TCR-CMV co-occurrence, with a repertoire-size bias correction applied to TCR pairs. To estimate false discovery rates, a later analysis permuted the HLA or CMV assignments 20 times. A later analysis grouped co-occurring TCRs with DBSCAN, adding TCRdist sequence similarity when clustering within HLA-allele-positive subsets. Repertoires with fewer than 30,000 or more than 120,000 public chains, plus five repertoires with anomalous nucleotide sharing, were excluded from co-occurrence clustering. The clones in this table, taken by TCRdb from immuneACCESS, are in-frame only. Not every clone is retained; where verified, under half of the shortfall comes from an unresolved V gene, and the cause of the rest is unknown. For V, J and clone size, that table is used; D and trimming come from the DNA. The sample's records list 60,000 to 70,000 clones. The biggest ten clones account for approximately 15% of the sample.

The cohort comprised fewer than 750 healthy bone marrow donors. All cohort members were sampled while nominally healthy, although unrecorded immune exposures were likely present. The donor was CMV seronegative and belonged to the group of over 350 seronegative cohort members. A peripheral blood sample was collected from each donor, and TCR beta sequencing was performed on peripheral blood mononuclear cells. The Qiagen DNeasy Blood Extraction Kit was used to extract genomic DNA from the blood cell samples. On this clone: Its antigen is still unknown.

This sequence originates from a boy aged 5 to 17 in good health and CMV-seronegative. Input material: PBMCs.

The encoded CDR3 is CASTTGFEQFF. At the DNA level, the sequence is TGTGCCAGCACCACAGGGTTTGAGCAGTTCTTC. The V and J segments used are TRBV6-5 and TRBJ2-1; TRBD1 is a possible D gene, resting on 6 matching bases. The germline V gene provides CDR1 MNHEY and CDR2 SVGAGI. V drops 7 bases and J drops 9 bases, leaving 10 bases in between. Taken from cysteine to phenylalanine, the CDR3 has 11 residues. CDR3 DNA is the only sequence kept; it has 33 bases, read in frame from the first base.